The 27 T cell receptor beta chains in this list originate from one sample, sequenced in a study of cytomegalovirus exposure and HLA in healthy donors. The PCR made use of 60 Vbeta and 13 Jbeta primers. The protocol was immunoSEQ multiplex PCR, while the TCRdb copy is restricted to in-frame clones and leaves out a portion. The repertoire holds 100,000 to 130,000 clones, approximately 79% seen once, with 2% to 3% in the top ten. The source material was PBMCs. All receptors come from a man aged 18 to 29 in good health and CMV-seronegative.

This clone was counted a few times. This rearrangement joins TRBV2 to TRBJ1-5, with a weak D call TRBD1 (5 bases). Trimming stripped 6 bases from V and 2 bases from J, with 17 bases between. Germline V gene sequence: CDR1 SNHLY, CDR2 FYNNEI. CDR3 length: 16 amino acids. The CDR3 loop reads CASSLDRPQGNQPQHF. DNA for the CDR3: TGTGCCAGCAGCCTCGACAGACCTCAGGGCAATCAGCCCCAGCATTTT.

The rearrangement links TRBV7-2 to TRBJ1-2; maybe TRBD1 (6 bases). The CDR3 is 18 amino acids. Germline CDR1 and CDR2: SGHTA and FQGNSA. Trimming took off 1 base at V and 7 bases at J, with 25 bases between the two ends. CDR3 loop: CASSLVRRRLGAPGGYTF. The CDR3 DNA is TGTGCCAGCAGCTTAGTTCGAAGGCGGTTGGGGGCGCCGGGTGGCTACACCTTC.

The CDR3 DNA follows: TGTGCCAGTAGACGGACAGGGGGCCTAGGAAGCAATCAGCCCCAGCATTTT. Its protein is CASRRTGGLGSNQPQHF. The chain has TRBV19 and TRBJ1-5, with 11 bases identical to TRBD1. The CDR3 consists of 17 residues. Germline V lookup: CDR1 LNHDA, CDR2 SQIVND (reference sequence). V lost 6 bases, J lost 1 base, and 8 bases stayed unmatched.

This chain connects TRBV12-5 to TRBJ1-1; 8 bases line up with TRBD1. Germline loops: CDR1 LGHNT, CDR2 FRNRAP. The CDR3 runs to 13 residues. Trimming took 6 bases from V and 7 from J; bases not matched to a gene: 7. The CDR3 DNA sequence: TGTGCTAGTGGAAACAGGGGGGAGAGTGAAGCTTTCTTT. It specifies CASGNRGESEAFF.

This chain links TRBV6-4 with TRBJ1-5; D ambiguous. Between the trimmed V and J ends, which lost 8 bases and 12 bases, there was a span of 5 bases. CDR3 length: 8 amino acids. The germline gives CDR1 MRHNA, CDR2 SNTAGT. The CDR3, as DNA: TGTGCCAGCGGGCACCAGCATTTT. Encoded protein: CASGHQHF.

Only a few counts were recorded for this clone. V gene TRBV2 combines with J gene TRBJ2-7; D gene uncertain. CDR3 length equals 14 residues. V dropped 1 base and J dropped 6 bases, with 13 bases sitting between them. Germline V gene lookup returns CDR1 SNHLY and CDR2 FYNNEI. CDR3 in amino acids: CASSEGHRVSEQYF. The CDR3 nucleotides read TGTGCCAGCAGTGAAGGGCACCGGGTGAGCGAGCAGTACTTC.

The chain employs TRBV19 and TRBJ2-3; TRBD2 matches 13 bases. The CDR3 length is 15 residues. Germline V gene sequence: CDR1 LNHDA, CDR2 SQIVND (reference sequence). The V and J ends lost 7 bases and 3 bases, in that order; junction bases with no gene match: 4. The CDR3 region has the DNA TGTGCCAGTAAAACGACTAGCGGGGGGACAGATACGCAGTATTTT. It translates to CASKTTSGGTDTQYF.

In this sample, this clone turned up once. CDR3 in amino acids: CASSKDRDREGDYGYTF. In nucleotides, the CDR3 is TGTGCCAGCAGTAAAGACCGGGACAGGGAGGGGGACTATGGCTACACCTTC. The chain links TRBV2 to TRBJ1-2, with 9 bases lining up with TRBD1. This CDR3 spans 17 amino acids. In germline, CDR1 is SNHLY, CDR2 FYNNEI. V trimming: 5 bases; J trimming: 3 bases; junction bases outside the gene matches: 13.

The chain carries TRBV2 and TRBJ2-1; 9 bases align to TRBD2. Germline-derived CDR1 and CDR2 are SNHLY and FYNNEI. J was trimmed by 9 bases and V by 7 bases; bases with no gene match: 10. The CDR3 is 14 amino acids. The CDR3 sequence: CASKWAASGTEQFF. CDR3 coding DNA: TGTGCCAGCAAATGGGCGGCTAGCGGGACTGAGCAGTTCTTC.

The CDR3 region has the DNA TGTGCCAGCAGCTCGGGGGAGACCCAGTACTTC. Translation: CASSSGETQYF. The rearrangement uses TRBV5-4 and TRBJ2-5, with D perhaps TRBD2 (5 bases). The CDR3 is made up of 11 amino acids. Germline loops: CDR1 SGHNT, CDR2 YYREEE (reference sequence). V shed 3 bases and J shed 5 bases, with 5 bases lying between them.

The J gene is TRBJ2-2, the V gene TRBV9, with TRBD1 matching 12 bases. The CDR3 is 17 amino acids. Germline V gives CDR1 SGDLS, CDR2 YYNGEE. J was trimmed by 2 bases and V by 0 bases; bases with no gene match: 2. The CDR3 DNA is TGTGCCAGCAGCGTAGGGGGACAGGGGGCCAACACCGGGGAGCTGTTTTTT. Translating gives CASSVGGQGANTGELFF.

The chain is built from TRBV10-3 and TRBJ1-1, with 11 positions matching TRBD1. V lost 8 bases to trimming and J lost 4 bases; unmatched junction nucleotides: 6. CDR3 length: 14 amino acids. The germline CDR1 and CDR2 sequences are ENHRY and SYGVKD. Here the CDR3 reads CAICGTGGLTEAFF. CDR3 DNA: TGTGCCATCTGTGGGACAGGGGGTCTCACTGAAGCTTTCTTT.

The chain carries TRBV7-2 and TRBJ2-7, with TRBD1 as a possible D gene (6 bases). Germline assignment: CDR1 SGHTA and CDR2 FQGNSA. This CDR3 region has 15 residues. The V gene lost 1 base and the J gene lost 0 bases, with 10 bases spanning the gap. CDR3 DNA: TGTGCCAGCAGCTTAGTCCAGGGGAGCTCCTACGAGCAGTACTTC. This gives the protein CASSLVQGSSYEQYF.

The V gene is TRBV15, the J gene TRBJ2-3, with D maybe TRBD2 (6 bases). Germline V gene lookup returns CDR1 LNHNV and CDR2 YYDKDF (reference sequence). Trimming took 4 bases from V and 2 from J, leaving 10 bases between them. This CDR3 spans 14 amino acids. Here the CDR3 reads CATSIVGLTDTQYF. The CDR3 DNA follows: TGTGCCACCAGCATTGTGGGACTCACAGATACGCAGTATTTT.

The genes are TRBV11-2 and TRBJ2-3, with 7 nucleotides matching TRBD1. Trimming took 5 bases from V and 5 from J; bases not matched to a gene: 10. Germline CDR1 SGHAT, CDR2 FQNNGV. CDR3 length equals 15 residues. CDR3 sequence: CASSTGQRRGDTQYF. DNA for the CDR3: TGTGCCAGCAGCACGGGACAGCGAAGGGGAGATACGCAGTATTTT.

The chain carries TRBV11-2 and TRBJ2-5; 14 bases align to TRBD2. CDR3 length: 18 amino acids. V trimming: 5 bases; J trimming: 5 bases; junction bases outside the gene matches: 13. Germline CDR1 SGHAT, CDR2 FQNNGV. The CDR3 nucleotides are TGTGCCAGCAGCCCGGGACTAGCGGGGGCCCTAGGGGGGGAGACCCAGTACTTC. Amino acids: CASSPGLAGALGGETQYF. Combining the CDR3 with reference TRBV11-2 and TRBJ2-5 gives the whole variable domain EAGVAQSPRYKIIEKRQSVAFWCNPISGHATLYWYQQILGQGPKLLIQFQNNGVVDDSQLPKDRFSAERLKGVDSTLKIQPAKLEDSAVYLCASSPGLAGALGGETQYFGPGTRLLVL.

In its sample, this clone was seen a few times. The V gene is TRBV19, the J gene TRBJ1-5; TRBD1 matches at 8 bases. Germline V lookup: CDR1 LNHDA, CDR2 SQIVND (reference sequence). The ends lost 3 bases at V and 7 bases at J; junction bases unmatched: 5. The CDR3 has 14 residues. The CDR3 DNA reads TGTGCCAGTAGTATCGACAGGGGTGGCCAGCCCCAGCATTTT. As protein: CASSIDRGGQPQHF.

This chain joins TRBV27 and TRBJ2-7, with 7 bases identical to TRBD2. The CDR3 has 14 residues. V shed 2 bases, J shed 5 bases, and the junction held 6 bases outside the gene matches. Per the germline V gene, CDR1 is MNHEY and CDR2 is SMNVEV (reference sequence). The DNA for the CDR3 is TGTGCCAGCAGTTTAAGCGGGGCACAGAACGAGCAGTACTTC. The encoded protein is CASSLSGAQNEQYF.

For the CDR3, the DNA is TGCGCCAGCAGCTTAGCGGGGGGCACCTACGAGCAGTACTTC. Amino acids: CASSLAGGTYEQYF. This chain links TRBV5-1 with TRBJ2-7; 9 bases align to TRBD2. The CDR3 runs to 14 residues. Germline CDR1 SGHRS, CDR2 YFSETQ. The V and J ends lost 2 bases and 2 bases, in that order; junction bases with no gene match: 2.

V and J are TRBV7-2 and TRBJ1-2; 8 positions agree with TRBD1. Germline CDR1 and CDR2: SGHTA and FQGNSA. The CDR3 loop spans 15 amino acids. After removal of 5 bases from V and 2 bases from J, the junction contained 7 bases not matched to a gene. CDR3 coding DNA: TGTGCCAGCAGCCGCAGCCGGGACAGGAACTATGGCTACACCTTC. Its protein is CASSRSRDRNYGYTF.

The V call is TRBV6-5, the J call TRBJ1-1, with 8 bases that match TRBD1. The CDR3 covers 16 residues. V was pared by 4 bases and J by 1 base, with 8 bases of the junction left unmatched. CDR1 MNHEY and CDR2 SVGAGI come from the germline V gene. CDR3 coding DNA: TGTGCCAGCAGTTTTTTCGACAGGGGTGGGAACACTGAAGCTTTCTTT. Amino acids: CASSFFDRGGNTEAFF.

This sequence joins TRBV29-1 and TRBJ1-2; no clear D gene. The CDR3 has 11 amino acids. CDR1 SQVTM and CDR2 ANQGSEA come from the germline V gene. V was cut by 4 bases and J by 6 bases, with 9 bases left in between. This CDR3 is CSVVSGHGYTF. CDR3 nucleotides: TGCAGCGTTGTTTCTGGGCATGGCTACACCTTC. Full variable domain (rest looked up from reference TRBV29-1 and TRBJ1-2): SAVISQKPSRDICQRGTSLTIQCQVDSQVTMMFWYRQQPGQSLTLIATANQGSEATYESGFVIDKFPISRPNLTFSTLTVSNMSPEDSSIYLCSVVSGHGYTFGSGTRLTVV.

This clone turned up a few times. V gene TRBV29-1 combines with J gene TRBJ1-1; D gene uncertain. Germline lookup yields CDR1 SQVTM and CDR2 ANQGSEA. This CDR3 contains 12 residues. V lost 4 bases and J 4 bases, leaving 10 bases between the germline ends. The CDR3, as DNA: TGCAGCGTTGTTCGACAAGGCACTGAAGCTTTCTTT. Translation gives CSVVRQGTEAFF. The entire variable domain, with the rest obtained from reference TRBV29-1 and TRBJ1-1, is as follows: SAVISQKPSRDICQRGTSLTIQCQVDSQVTMMFWYRQQPGQSLTLIATANQGSEATYESGFVIDKFPISRPNLTFSTLTVSNMSPEDSSIYLCSVVRQGTEAFFGQGTRLTVV.

The rearrangement links TRBV6-5 to TRBJ2-5; 9 bases fit TRBD2. Germline CDR1 and CDR2: MNHEY and SVGAGI. V was clipped by 0 bases and J by 2 bases; unmatched bases: 4. This CDR3 is built from 16 residues. The CDR3 protein is CASSYSKAGGQETQYF. The CDR3, as DNA: TGTGCCAGCAGTTACTCGAAGGCGGGGGGGCAAGAGACCCAGTACTTC.

This clone has only a few counts. The genes are TRBV19 and TRBJ2-2, with D perhaps TRBD1 (6 bases). The CDR3 covers 15 residues. Trimming left V 4 bases short and J 1 base short, with 10 bases between. Germline V gives CDR1 LNHDA, CDR2 SQIVND (reference sequence). The CDR3 coding sequence is TGTGCCAGTAGTACGATGACAGGGAACACCGGGGAGCTGTTTTTT. Translation gives CASSTMTGNTGELFF.

The chain recombines TRBV11-3 with TRBJ2-3; D perhaps matches TRBD1 (6 bases). The V end lost 4 bases, the J end lost 6 bases, and 11 bases lay between the germline ends. The CDR3 length is 13 residues. The germline V gene encodes CDR1 SGHNT and CDR2 YENEEA. CDR3 sequence (DNA): TGTGCCAGCAGCTGGGACACGGGGGATACGCAGTATTTT. This sequence encodes CASSWDTGDTQYF.

This clone was counted a single time. The chain uses TRBV18 and TRBJ1-5, with D tentatively TRBD1 (6 bases). The germline V gene has CDR1 KGHSH and CDR2 LQKENI. This CDR3 contains 14 residues. The ends were cut back, 3 bases at V and 3 bases at J, with 9 bases in the middle. The CDR3 region has the DNA TGTGCCAGCTCACCGACAGGAGACAATCAGCCCCAGCATTTT. Amino acid sequence: CASSPTGDNQPQHF.